Listed here are 27 T cell receptor beta chains from one sample, sequenced in a study of blood T cell repertoires in COVID-19. Sequencing used immunoSEQ multiplex PCR; TCRdb keeps in-frame clones, though not all of them. The profile shows about 140,000 clones, over 80% of them singletons. The sequencing sample was made of peripheral blood. The receptors were sampled from a man aged 45-65 years with active COVID-19.

A single count supports this clone. V and J are TRBV5-8 and TRBJ1-5; 7 bases are a match to TRBD1. With 0 bases clipped from V and 4 bases from J, the junction kept 1 base outside the gene matches. Germline V gene lookup returns CDR1 SGHTS and CDR2 YDEGEE. This CDR3 comprises 14 residues. CDR3 DNA sequence: TGTGCCAGCAGCTTGGACAGGGGAAATCAGCCCCAGCATTTT. Protein product: CASSLDRGNQPQHF.

The chain couples TRBV19 to TRBJ1-1; the match to TRBD1 covers 9 bases. CDR1 is LNHDA, CDR2 SQIVND, per germline (reference sequence). V shed 4 bases and J 4 bases; nucleotides not matched to a gene: 4. This CDR3 region has 14 residues. Here the CDR3 DNA reads TGTGCCAGTAGTACCCTGGGACAGGGCACTGAAGCTTTCTTT. It is translated as CASSTLGQGTEAFF.

CDR3 nucleotides: TGTGCCAGCAGCCCATCACAGACCCGCTCTGGAAACACCATATATTTT. The encoded protein is CASSPSQTRSGNTIYF. The V call is TRBV7-2, the J call TRBJ1-3; D remains unclear. Per germline, CDR1 SGHTA and CDR2 FQGNSA. The CDR3 covers 16 residues. The V end lost 5 bases, the J end lost 0 bases, and 14 bases lay between the germline ends.

The genes are TRBV12-3 or TRBV12-4 and TRBJ2-7; TRBD1 might be the D (6 bases). Trimming cost V 5 bases and J 7 bases, with 15 bases left between them. The CDR3 length is 13 residues. The CDR3 bases are TGTGCCAGCAGTCCTTGGGGGCAGGGGGAGCAGTACTTC. This sequence encodes CASSPWGQGEQYF.

CDR3 residues: CASSSGSYASTDTQYF. The DNA of the CDR3 is TGTGCCAGCAGCTCGGGATCTTACGCTAGCACAGATACGCAGTATTTT. This chain uses TRBV5-5 with TRBJ2-3, with a weak D call TRBD2 (5 bases). The CDR3 has 16 residues. V was shortened by 3 bases and J by 0 bases, with 14 bases between the two germline ends. Germline CDR1 and CDR2: SGHKS and YYEKEE (reference sequence).

This rearrangement joins TRBV14 to TRBJ1-5; no firm D call. Germline CDR1 is SGHDN and CDR2 is FVKESK. There are 17 residues in the CDR3. The ends were cut back, 8 bases at V and 0 bases at J, with 20 bases in the middle. Here the CDR3 reads CASLEGPGIRSNQPQHF. The CDR3 region has the DNA TGTGCCAGCCTTGAAGGCCCCGGGATCCGTAGCAATCAGCCCCAGCATTTT.

The V and J genes are TRBV10-3 and TRBJ1-2; D perhaps matches TRBD1 (5 bases). The germline CDR1 and CDR2 sequences are ENHRY and SYGVKD. The CDR3 has 13 residues. Trimming stripped 3 bases from V and 0 bases from J, with 5 bases between. CDR3 nucleotide sequence: TGTGCCATCAGTGAACAGGCTAACTATGGCTACACCTTC. This encodes CAISEQANYGYTF.

The chain carries TRBV27 and TRBJ1-5; possible D gene TRBD1, 5 bases. The CDR3 extends over 15 amino acids. Germline V gene sequence: CDR1 MNHEY, CDR2 SMNVEV (reference sequence). Trimming shortened V by 3 bases and J by 2 bases, and 11 bases separated the two germline ends. CDR3 amino acids: CASSFGGNRNQPQHF. The CDR3 DNA is TGTGCCAGCAGTTTTGGGGGGAATCGCAATCAGCCCCAGCATTTT.

This clone was seen just once. The rearrangement uses TRBV6-4 and TRBJ1-5, with a possible D match to TRBD1 (6 bases). The CDR3 consists of 18 residues. V lost 0 bases and J lost 5, with 20 bases in between. CDR1 is MRHNA and CDR2 is SNTAGT in the germline V gene. CDR3: CASSDSVGRLKGDQPQHF. Written as DNA, the CDR3 is TGTGCCAGCAGTGACTCCGTGGGCCGCCTAAAGGGGGATCAGCCCCAGCATTTT.

The genes are TRBV5-1 and TRBJ2-3, with 11 bases fitting TRBD2. J was trimmed by 2 bases and V by 0 bases; bases with no gene match: 5. From germline, CDR1 is SGHRS and CDR2 YFSETQ. There are 17 residues in the CDR3. The CDR3 DNA follows: TGCGCCAGCAGCTTGGTCCCTAGCGGGGGGACCACAGATACGCAGTATTTT. Translation gives CASSLVPSGGTTDTQYF.

The V call is TRBV7-9, the J call TRBJ2-7; 8 nucleotides match TRBD2. V was clipped by 5 bases and J by 6 bases; unmatched bases: 6. The CDR3 has 13 residues. CDR1 SEHNR and CDR2 FQNEAQ come from the germline V gene (reference sequence). CDR3 coding DNA: TGTGCCAGCAGCCCCTACGGGGGGGGCGAGCAGTACTTC. Translating it yields CASSPYGGGEQYF.

The chain combines TRBV4-1 with TRBJ2-4; 11 bases agree with TRBD2. Germline CDR1 and CDR2: MGHRA and YSYEKL. V shed 0 bases, J shed 1 base, and the junction held 8 bases outside the gene matches. This CDR3 region has 19 residues. The CDR3 DNA reads as TGCGCCAGCAGCCAAGAGATCCCGACTAGCGGGGAGGCCAAAAACATTCAGTACTTC. Translation: CASSQEIPTSGEAKNIQYF.

The J gene is TRBJ1-1, the V gene TRBV7-9, with 7 bases identical to TRBD1. The CDR3 consists of 15 residues. V lost 5 bases, J lost 0 bases, and 6 bases stayed unmatched. Germline loops: CDR1 SEHNR, CDR2 FQNEAQ (reference sequence). The DNA for the CDR3 is TGTGCCAGCAGCCGGCCGGGACAGCTGAACACTGAAGCTTTCTTT. It yields the protein CASSRPGQLNTEAFF.

This chain joins TRBV6-1 and TRBJ2-7; maybe TRBD1 (6 bases). Trimming shortened V by 2 bases and J by 5 bases, and 13 bases separated the two germline ends. In germline, CDR1 is MNHNS, CDR2 SASEGT. The CDR3 consists of 14 residues. CDR3 protein: CASSEMQGSNEQYF. CDR3 coding DNA: TGTGCCAGCAGTGAAATGCAGGGGTCCAACGAGCAGTACTTC.

As DNA, the CDR3 is TGTGCCACCAGTGCTGGGTACGGCAGGGTAGGTCAGCCCCAGCATTTT. Translated: CATSAGYGRVGQPQHF. The gene calls are TRBV24-1 and TRBJ1-5; TRBD1 might be the D (5 bases). The V gene lost 5 bases and the J gene lost 6 bases, with 19 bases spanning the gap. Germline V gene lookup returns CDR1 KGHDR and CDR2 SFDVKD. This CDR3 region has 16 residues.

The chain links TRBV24-1 to TRBJ2-7; no clear D gene. The CDR3 contains 14 residues. The V end was cut by 7 bases, the J end by 0 bases, with 12 bases between. CDR1 is KGHDR and CDR2 is SFDVKD in the germline V gene. The CDR3 region is CATSAVTGSYEQYF. In DNA, the CDR3 is TGTGCCACCAGCGCCGTGACTGGCTCCTACGAGCAGTACTTC.

This chain joins TRBV7-2 and TRBJ1-1, with TRBD1 matching over 11 bases. Germline V gene sequence: CDR1 SGHTA, CDR2 FQGNSA. V was pared by 5 bases and J by 10 bases, with 9 bases of the junction left unmatched. The CDR3 has 14 amino acids. In DNA, the CDR3 is TGTGCCAGCAGCCCCGGGACAGGGGGATTGGGAGCTTTCTTT. This sequence encodes CASSPGTGGLGAFF. Full variable domain (rest looked up from reference TRBV7-2 and TRBJ1-1): GAGVSQSPSNKVTEKGKDVELRCDPISGHTALYWYRQSLGQGLEFLIYFQGNSAPDKSGLPSDRFSAERTGGSVSTLTIQRTQQEDSAVYLCASSPGTGGLGAFFGQGTRLTVV.

The gene calls are TRBV6-2 or TRBV6-3 and TRBJ2-2, with 10 nucleotides matching TRBD2. Per germline, CDR1 MNHEY and CDR2 SVGEGT. The CDR3 has 18 residues. V dropped 5 bases and J dropped 2; count of bases not matched to a gene: 11. In DNA form, the CDR3 reads TGTGCCAGCAGTCGCGGACGCCTAGCGGGGGAAAACACCGGGGAGCTGTTTTTT. Its translation is CASSRGRLAGENTGELFF.

The chain carries TRBV6-5 and TRBJ1-4, with D maybe TRBD1 (5 bases). The V and J ends lost 8 bases and 5 bases respectively, with 12 bases between them. The CDR3 spans 13 residues. Per the germline V gene, CDR1 is MNHEY and CDR2 is SVGAGI. CDR3 residues: CASGTRLNEKLFF. CDR3 in DNA: TGTGCCAGCGGGACTAGGTTAAATGAAAAACTGTTTTTT.

This sequence joins TRBV30 and TRBJ1-6; unclear D gene. The V gene's germline CDR1 is GTSNPN and CDR2 SVGIG (reference sequence). V was cut by 0 bases and J by 10 bases, with 4 bases left in between. This CDR3 is 11 amino acids long. In DNA, the CDR3 is TGTGCCTGGAGTGTGGCATCACCCCTCCACTTT. This gives the protein CAWSVASPLHF.

J is TRBJ2-1 and V is TRBV9, with D possibly matching TRBD2 (6 bases). The V end was cut by 7 bases, the J end by 0 bases, with 14 bases between. In germline, CDR1 is SGDLS, CDR2 YYNGEE. The CDR3 length is 15 residues. CDR3 in amino acids: CASSRAGSSYNEQFF. Here the CDR3 DNA reads TGTGCCAGCTCGCGGGCGGGGAGCTCCTACAATGAGCAGTTCTTC.

The chain recombines TRBV6-4 with TRBJ2-1; TRBD2 is a possible D gene (6 bases). The V and J ends lost 2 bases and 7 bases respectively, with 15 bases between them. CDR3 length equals 15 residues. Per germline, CDR1 MRHNA and CDR2 SNTAGT. In DNA form, the CDR3 reads TGTGCCAGCAGTGACCCAGGCTGGGGGGTAAATGAGCAGTTCTTC. It encodes CASSDPGWGVNEQFF.

The CDR3 DNA follows: TGTGCCTGGAGTGTTGCGGGGAGGGATGGCTACACCTTC. It translates to CAWSVAGRDGYTF. This rearrangement joins TRBV30 to TRBJ1-2, with unresolved D. Germline V gene data show CDR1 as GTSNPN and CDR2 as SVGIG (reference sequence). The V end lost 0 bases, the J end lost 6 bases, and 11 bases lay between the germline ends. The CDR3 is made up of 13 amino acids.

V usage is TRBV2 and J usage is TRBJ1-1, with no clear D. V was cut by 1 base and J by 0 bases, with 12 bases left in between. This CDR3 is built from 16 residues. Germline CDR1 and CDR2: SNHLY and FYNNEI. Here the CDR3 reads CASSEVKTYLNTEAFF. The CDR3 nucleotides read TGTGCCAGCAGTGAAGTAAAGACATACCTGAACACTGAAGCTTTCTTT. Full variable domain (outside the CDR3, taken from reference TRBV2 and TRBJ1-1): EPEVTQTPSHQVTQMGQEVILRCVPISNHLYFYWYRQILGQKVEFLVSFYNNEISEKSEIFDDQFSVERPDGSNFTLKIRSTKLEDSAMYFCASSEVKTYLNTEAFFGQGTRLTVV.

The chain joins TRBV14 to TRBJ1-1, with 12 bases lining up with TRBD1. From germline, CDR1 is SGHDN and CDR2 FVKESK. The CDR3 loop spans 17 amino acids. The J segment lost 3 bases and the V segment lost 3 bases, leaving 8 bases of the junction unmatched. DNA of the CDR3: TGTGCCAGCAGCCAGGCGGGACAGGGGGCGAAGGACACTGAAGCTTTCTTT. It yields the protein CASSQAGQGAKDTEAFF.

The rearrangement links TRBV24-1 to TRBJ2-2; a possible D gene is TRBD1 (6 bases). Trimming removed 3 bases at V and 4 bases at J, with 11 bases between. The V gene's germline CDR1 is KGHDR and CDR2 SFDVKD. This CDR3 is 15 amino acids long. The CDR3 loop reads CATSDTGSGTGELFF. Here the CDR3 DNA reads TGTGCCACCAGTGATACAGGGTCGGGCACCGGGGAGCTGTTTTTT.

This rearrangement joins TRBV3-1 (or the pseudogene TRBV3-2) to TRBJ1-3, with TRBD1 matching over 8 bases. The CDR3 is 15 residues long. Trimming at V came to 4 bases and at J to 2 bases, leaving 4 bases not matched to a gene. Germline CDR1 reads LGHDT; CDR2 reads YNNKEL (reference sequence). In DNA, the CDR3 is TGTGCCAGCAGCCCGACAGGGGTGCCTGGAAACACCATATATTTT. Translating it yields CASSPTGVPGNTIYF.